This TCR beta chain originates from a study of blood T cell repertoires in COVID-19. Whole-study context: The study drew acute and convalescent COVID-19 samples from the United States, Italy and Spain. T cells, B-cell-depleted T cells, or PBMCs provided the cDNA or gDNA that served as material.

Profiling relied on immunoSEQ multiplex PCR, and the TCRdb table lists in-frame clones only, not all of them. The sample yields approximately 150,000 clones, about 88% seen once. The germline V gene has CDR1 GTSNPN and CDR2 SVGIG (reference sequence). CDR3 size: 14 residues. The V gene lost 1 base and the J gene lost 2 bases, with 12 bases spanning the gap. The V call is TRBV30, the J call TRBJ2-7; TRBD2 might be the D (5 bases). This TCR was sampled from a human donor with COVID-19, enrolled during active disease. The donor label of this sample is uncertain. Sequencing input: peripheral blood. The CDR3 region has the DNA TGTGCCTGGAGTGAGGGAGTTTCCACCTACGAGCAGTACTTC. This sequence encodes CAWSEGVSTYEQYF.